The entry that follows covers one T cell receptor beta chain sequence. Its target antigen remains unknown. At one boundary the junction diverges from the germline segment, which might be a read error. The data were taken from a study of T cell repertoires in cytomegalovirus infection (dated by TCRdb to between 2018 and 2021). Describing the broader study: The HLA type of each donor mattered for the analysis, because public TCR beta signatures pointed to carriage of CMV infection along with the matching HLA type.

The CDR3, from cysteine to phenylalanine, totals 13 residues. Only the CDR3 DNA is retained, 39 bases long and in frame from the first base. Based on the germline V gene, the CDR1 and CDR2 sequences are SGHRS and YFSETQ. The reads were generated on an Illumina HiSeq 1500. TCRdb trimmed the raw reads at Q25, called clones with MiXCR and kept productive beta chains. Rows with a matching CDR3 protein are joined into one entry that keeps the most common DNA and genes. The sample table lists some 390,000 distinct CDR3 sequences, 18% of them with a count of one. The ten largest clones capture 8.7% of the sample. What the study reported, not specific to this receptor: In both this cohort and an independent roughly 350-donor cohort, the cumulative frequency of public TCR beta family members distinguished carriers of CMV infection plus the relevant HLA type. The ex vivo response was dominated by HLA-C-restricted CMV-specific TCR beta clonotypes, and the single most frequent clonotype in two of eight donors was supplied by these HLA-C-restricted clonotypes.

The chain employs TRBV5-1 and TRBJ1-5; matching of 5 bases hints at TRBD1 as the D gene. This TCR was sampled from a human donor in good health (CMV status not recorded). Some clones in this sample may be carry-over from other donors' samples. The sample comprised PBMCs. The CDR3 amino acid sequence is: CASGLDNNQPQHF. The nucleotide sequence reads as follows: TGCGCCAGCGGCTTGGACAACAATCAGCCCCAGCATTTT.